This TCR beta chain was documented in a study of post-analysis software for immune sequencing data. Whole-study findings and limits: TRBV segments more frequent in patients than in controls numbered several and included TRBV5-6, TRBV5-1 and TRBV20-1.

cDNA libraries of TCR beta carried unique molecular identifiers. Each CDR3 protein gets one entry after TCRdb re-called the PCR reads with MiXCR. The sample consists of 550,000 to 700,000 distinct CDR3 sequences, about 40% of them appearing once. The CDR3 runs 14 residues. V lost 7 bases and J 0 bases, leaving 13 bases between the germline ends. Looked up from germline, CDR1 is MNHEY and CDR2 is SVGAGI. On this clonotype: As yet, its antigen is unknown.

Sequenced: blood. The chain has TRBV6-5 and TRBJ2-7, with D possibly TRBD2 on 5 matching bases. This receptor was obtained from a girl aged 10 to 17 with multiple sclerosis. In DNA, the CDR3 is TGTGCCAGCACCAATACCGGGGTCTCCTACGAGCAGTACTTC. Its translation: CASTNTGVSYEQYF.